The 4 T cell receptor beta chains below were found in one sample sequenced in a study of T cell repertoires in cytomegalovirus infection. A single record per CDR3 protein comes from TCRdb applying MiXCR to the reads. This sample has 450,000 to 650,000 distinct CDR3 sequences, with around two fifths found just once. These receptors have no known antigen. The source material was cultured PBMCs, sampled from culture after CMV antigen stimulation. The receptor source for this set is a human donor in good health (CMV status not recorded). Some clones in this sample may be carry-over from other donors' samples.

In this sample, this clonotype turned up a few times. This sequence joins TRBV7-9 and TRBJ1-6; a possible D gene is TRBD1 (5 bases). CDR1 is SEHNR and CDR2 is FQNEAQ in the germline V gene (reference sequence). The V gene lost 1 base and the J gene lost 10 bases, with 11 bases spanning the gap. This CDR3 comprises 14 residues. The CDR3 nucleotides are TGTGCCAGCAGCTTAGTCCAGGGACGATCACCCCTCCACTTT. Amino acids: CASSLVQGRSPLHF.

The chain couples TRBV20-1 to TRBJ2-7, with D unclear. The V end was cut by 0 bases, the J end by 3 bases, with 18 bases between. Germline V lookup: CDR1 DFQATT, CDR2 SNEGSKA (reference sequence). This CDR3 contains 16 residues. In DNA, the CDR3 is TGCAGTGCTAGAGATTCGGCCCCCAATGCTCTCTACGAGCAGTACTTC. It yields the protein CSARDSAPNALYEQYF.

This chain's CDR3 is CASSLGGTPARYGYTF. The CDR3 nucleotides are TGTGCCAGCAGCTTAGGAGGGACACCAGCCCGTTATGGCTACACCTTC. This chain uses TRBV7-2 with TRBJ1-2, with a tentative D call TRBD1 (6 bases). The germline V and J ends were trimmed by 1 base and 5 bases, with 17 bases remaining between them. Per the germline V gene, CDR1 is SGHTA and CDR2 is FQGNSA. The CDR3 has 16 residues.

The chain links TRBV12-3 or TRBV12-4 to TRBJ1-6; no clear D gene. The length of the CDR3 is 14 residues. Between the trimmed V and J ends, which lost 0 bases and 10 bases, there was a span of 10 bases. This chain's CDR3 is CASSLAGQLSPLHF. The DNA of the CDR3 is TGTGCCAGCAGTTTAGCTGGGCAGCTCTCACCCCTCCACTTT.